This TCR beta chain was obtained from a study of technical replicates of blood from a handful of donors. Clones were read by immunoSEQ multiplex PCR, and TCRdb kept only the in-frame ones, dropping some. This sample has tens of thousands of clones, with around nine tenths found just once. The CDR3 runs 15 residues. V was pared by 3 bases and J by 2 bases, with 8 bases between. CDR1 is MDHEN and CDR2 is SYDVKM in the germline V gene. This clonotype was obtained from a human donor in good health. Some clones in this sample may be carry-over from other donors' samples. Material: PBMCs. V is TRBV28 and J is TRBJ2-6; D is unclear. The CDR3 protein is CASSFRLPGANVLTF. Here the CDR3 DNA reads TGTGCCAGCAGTTTTCGGTTACCTGGGGCCAACGTCCTGACTTTC.